This TCR beta chain was identified in a study of radiotherapy plus CTLA-4 blockade in lung cancer. Generated by immunoSEQ multiplex PCR, the TCRdb table keeps only in-frame clones and is missing some. In the table there are approximately 40,000 clones, roughly 77% of which are singletons. CDR1 is MDHEN, CDR2 SYDVKM, per germline. V was clipped by 6 bases and J by 7 bases, with 24 bases between them. The CDR3 has 16 residues. This clone was observed a handful of times. This receptor was obtained from a human donor with non-small cell lung cancer who had stable disease on radiotherapy plus ipilimumab. This chain links TRBV28 with TRBJ1-2; D unclear. The sample here was peripheral blood, taken from a patient treated with radiotherapy plus ipilimumab. The CDR3 loop reads CASRTALEAGAVGYTF. The CDR3 coding sequence is TGTGCCAGCAGAACTGCGTTGGAGGCGGGAGCGGTTGGCTACACCTTC.